This T cell receptor beta chain is from a study of shared clonotypes between healthy human individuals. Study results and caveats: Estimated clonotype richness was generally higher in naive than memory subsets. Naive CD4 clonotypes were shared across several donors at around 5%.

This CDR3 comprises 13 residues. V was clipped by 1 base and J by 4 bases, with 6 bases between them. Per the germline V gene, CDR1 is SGDLS and CDR2 is YYNGEE. This was a deep-level run. Measured with immunoSEQ multiplex PCR; TCRdb has only the in-frame clones, and not every one. The data contain 2 million to 3 million clones, roughly 93% of them singletons. The sample holds one count of this clone. What it binds is not known. Other DNA sequences within the sample encode an identical CDR3. This TCR came from a man younger than 35 in good health. Some clones in this sample may be carry-over from other donors' samples. This chain connects TRBV9 to TRBJ2-1; D ambiguous. Source material: naive CD4+ T cells from PBMCs. Stated subset: CD45RA+ positively selected. The CDR3 protein is CASSVNGYNEQFF. The CDR3 region has the DNA TGTGCCAGCAGCGTAAACGGTTACAATGAGCAGTTCTTC.